This entry features one T cell receptor (beta chain) sequence. Trimming took off 3 bases at V and 7 bases at J, with 7 bases between the two ends. Germline V CDR1 and CDR2: SGHDT, YYEEEE. The CDR3 contains 11 residues. It was with random hexamers that 0.5 to 1 ug RNA was reverse transcribed. TCRdb fed the immunoSEQ multiplex PCR reads into MiXCR, producing one record per CDR3 protein. The table records a few hundred thousand distinct CDR3 sequences, 95% of them present only once. The multiple sclerosis control group was made up of treatment-naive patients with stable or active relapsing-remitting disease. These data come from a study of CD8 T cells in Susac syndrome.

Material for sequencing was CD4+ T cells from PBMCs. This TCR came from a human donor with multiple sclerosis. The rearrangement joins TRBV5-6 to TRBJ1-2; unclear D gene. This CDR3 is CASSWRFGYTF. The CDR3 DNA is TGTGCCAGCAGCTGGCGGTTTGGCTACACCTTC.